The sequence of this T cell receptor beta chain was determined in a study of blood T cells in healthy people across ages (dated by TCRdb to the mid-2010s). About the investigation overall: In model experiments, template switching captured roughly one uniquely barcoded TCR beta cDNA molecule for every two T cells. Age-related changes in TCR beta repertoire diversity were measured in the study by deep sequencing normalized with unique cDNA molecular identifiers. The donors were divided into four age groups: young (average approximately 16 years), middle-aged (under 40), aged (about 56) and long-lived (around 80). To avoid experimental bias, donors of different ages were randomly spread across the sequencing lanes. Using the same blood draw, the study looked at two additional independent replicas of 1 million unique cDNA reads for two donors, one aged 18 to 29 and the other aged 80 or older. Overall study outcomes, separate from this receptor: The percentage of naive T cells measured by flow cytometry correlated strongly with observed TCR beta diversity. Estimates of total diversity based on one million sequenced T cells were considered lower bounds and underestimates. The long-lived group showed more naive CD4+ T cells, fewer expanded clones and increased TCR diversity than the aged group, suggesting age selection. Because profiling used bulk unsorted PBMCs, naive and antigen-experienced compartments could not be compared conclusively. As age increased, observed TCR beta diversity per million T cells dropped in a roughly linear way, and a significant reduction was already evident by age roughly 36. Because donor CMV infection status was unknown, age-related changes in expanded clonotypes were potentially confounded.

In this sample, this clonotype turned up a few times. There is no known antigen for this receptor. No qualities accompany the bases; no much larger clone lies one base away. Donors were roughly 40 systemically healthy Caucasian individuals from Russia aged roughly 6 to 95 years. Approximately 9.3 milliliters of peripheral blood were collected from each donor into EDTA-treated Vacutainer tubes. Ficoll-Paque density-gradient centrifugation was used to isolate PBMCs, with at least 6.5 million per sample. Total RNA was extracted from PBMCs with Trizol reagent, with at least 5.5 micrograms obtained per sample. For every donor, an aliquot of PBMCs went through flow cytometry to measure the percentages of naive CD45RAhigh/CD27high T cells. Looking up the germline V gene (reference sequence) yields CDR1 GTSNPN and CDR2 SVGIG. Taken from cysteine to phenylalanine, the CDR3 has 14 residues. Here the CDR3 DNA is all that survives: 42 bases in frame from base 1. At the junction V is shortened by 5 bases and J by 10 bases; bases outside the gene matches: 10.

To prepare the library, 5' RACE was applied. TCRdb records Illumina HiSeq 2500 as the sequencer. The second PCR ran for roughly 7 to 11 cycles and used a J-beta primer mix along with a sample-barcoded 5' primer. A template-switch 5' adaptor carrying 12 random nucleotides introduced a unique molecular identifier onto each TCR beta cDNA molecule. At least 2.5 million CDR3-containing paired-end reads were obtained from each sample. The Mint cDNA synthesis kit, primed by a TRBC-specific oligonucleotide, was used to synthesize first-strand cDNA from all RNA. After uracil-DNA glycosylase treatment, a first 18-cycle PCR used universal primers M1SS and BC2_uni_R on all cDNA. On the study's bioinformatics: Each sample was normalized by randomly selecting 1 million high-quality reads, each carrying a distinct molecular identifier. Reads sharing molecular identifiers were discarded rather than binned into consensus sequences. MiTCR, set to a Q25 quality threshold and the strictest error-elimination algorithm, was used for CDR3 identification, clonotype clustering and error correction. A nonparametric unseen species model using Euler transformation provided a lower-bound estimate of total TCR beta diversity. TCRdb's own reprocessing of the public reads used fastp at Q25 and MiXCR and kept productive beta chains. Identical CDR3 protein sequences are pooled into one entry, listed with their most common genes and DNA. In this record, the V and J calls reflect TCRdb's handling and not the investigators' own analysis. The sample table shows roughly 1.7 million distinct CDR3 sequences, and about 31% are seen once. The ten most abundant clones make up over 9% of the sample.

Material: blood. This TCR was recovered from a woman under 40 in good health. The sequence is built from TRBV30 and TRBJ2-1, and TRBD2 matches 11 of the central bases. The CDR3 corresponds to CAWPTSGSVCEQFF. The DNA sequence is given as TGTGCCTGGCCCACTAGCGGGAGTGTCTGCGAGCAGTTCTTC.